A single sample is the source of the 20 T cell receptor beta chains below, sequenced in a study of shared clonotypes between healthy human individuals. Produced via immunoSEQ multiplex PCR; TCRdb's table is partial and in-frame only. The table lists a few million clones, approximately 95% of them singletons, with under 0.45% in the top ten. Sample: naive CD4+ T cells from PBMCs. The subset: CD45RA+ positively selected. These receptors all stem from a man younger than 30 in good health. Some clones in this sample may be carry-over from other donors' samples.

V usage is TRBV28 and J usage is TRBJ2-7; no clear D. CDR1 and CDR2 from the germline V gene are MDHEN and SYDVKM. The CDR3 extends over 14 amino acids. V dropped 2 bases and J dropped 2 bases, with 10 bases sitting between them. CDR3: CASSLISKTYEQYF. CDR3 coding DNA: TGTGCCAGCAGTTTAATTTCAAAGACCTACGAGCAGTACTTC.

V and J are TRBV11-2 and TRBJ2-1; no clear D gene. V lost 0 bases to trimming and J lost 7 bases, with 7 bases between them. Germline V gene sequence: CDR1 SGHAT, CDR2 FQNNGV. The CDR3 runs to 13 residues. For the CDR3, the DNA is TGTGCCAGCAGCTTAGATCTGGGAAATGAGCAGTTCTTC. Protein product: CASSLDLGNEQFF.

The chain is built from TRBV6-1 and TRBJ2-7, with TRBD1 as a possible D gene (5 bases). The V gene lost 7 bases and the J gene lost 4 bases, with 8 bases spanning the gap. This CDR3 is 11 amino acids long. Germline V gene lookup returns CDR1 MNHNS and CDR2 SASEGT. CDR3 coding DNA: TGTGCCAGCACATCAGGGTACGAGCAGTACTTC. Protein sequence: CASTSGYEQYF.

The chain joins TRBV28 to TRBJ2-6, with 13 positions matching TRBD2. From germline, CDR1 is MDHEN and CDR2 SYDVKM. The junction had 10 bases not matched to a gene; V was cut back by 5 bases and J by 0 bases. This CDR3 is 20 amino acids long. DNA of the CDR3: TGTGCCAGCAGTCCGGCCTTGGGACTAGCGGGAAGCTCTGGGGCCAACGTCCTGACTTTC. This gives the protein CASSPALGLAGSSGANVLTF.

Note on this clone: A much larger clone differs by one base, so this may be a read error. Distinct nucleotide sequences in the sample also encode this CDR3. V gene TRBV28 combines with J gene TRBJ2-7; D gene unclear. Per the germline V gene, CDR1 is MDHEN and CDR2 is SYDVKM. This CDR3 spans 11 amino acids. V was shortened by 3 bases and J by 4 bases, with 4 bases between the two germline ends. Here the CDR3 DNA reads TGTGCCAGCAGTTTTGGGTACGAGCAGTACTTC. This translates into CASSFGYEQYF.

This clone was seen a few times. The chain has TRBV28 and TRBJ1-5; D gene uncertain. Per the germline V gene, CDR1 is MDHEN and CDR2 is SYDVKM. CDR3 size: 14 residues. The V gene lost 5 bases and the J gene lost 3 bases, with 11 bases spanning the gap. The CDR3: CASSAGGTNQPQHF. The CDR3, as DNA: TGTGCCAGCAGTGCCGGCGGAACCAATCAGCCCCAGCATTTT.

This clone was seen a single time. CDR3 bases: TGTGCCAGCTCACCCACGACAGGGGTCGGCCACGAGCAGTACTTC. It translates to CASSPTTGVGHEQYF. The genes are TRBV18 and TRBJ2-7; 8 nucleotides line up with TRBD1. Germline V gene sequence: CDR1 KGHSH, CDR2 LQKENI. The CDR3 totals 15 residues. V trimming: 3 bases; J trimming: 5 bases; junction bases outside the gene matches: 9. The whole variable domain, remainder taken from reference TRBV18 and TRBJ2-7, is NAGVMQNPRHLVRRRGQEARLRCSPMKGHSHVYWYRQLPEEGLKFMVYLQKENIIDESGMPKERFSAEFPKEGPSILRIQQVVRGDSAAYFCASSPTTGVGHEQYFGPGTRLTVT.

On this clone: Because it lacks the conserved phenylalanine or tryptophan at the end, this CDR3 is likely a read error. The limits of the CDR3 on the DNA are not certain, so only TCRdb's listed CDR3 is given. The chain is built from TRBV28 and TRBJ1-1; the D call TRBD1 from the table was never checked on the DNA. 11 amino acids form the CDR3, both terminal residues included. Germline V gives CDR1 MDHEN, CDR2 SYDVKM. CDR3 in amino acids: CATSRGHTSYG.

The chain couples TRBV19 to TRBJ1-5; no definite D call. The CDR3 consists of 15 residues. The V end was cut by 0 bases, the J end by 6 bases, with 12 bases between. CDR1 and CDR2 from the germline V gene are LNHDA and SQIVND (reference sequence). Here the CDR3 DNA reads TGTGCCAGTAGTATAGAGTCATCGAAGGGTCAGCCCCAGCATTTT. It specifies CASSIESSKGQPQHF.

Of note for this clone: A read error may produce the germline difference seen at one junction end. The chain has TRBV5-1 and TRBJ2-7; a weak D match, TRBD2 (5 bases). This CDR3 is 14 amino acids long. Germline lookup yields CDR1 SGHRS and CDR2 YFSETQ. In DNA form, the CDR3 reads TGCGCCAGCAGCTCCAGGCAGGACTCCTACAAGCAGTACTTC. Amino acid sequence: CASSSRQDSYKQYF.

This chain uses TRBV18 with TRBJ2-7, with 9 bases matching TRBD1. This CDR3 spans 14 amino acids. Looked up from germline, CDR1 is KGHSH and CDR2 is LQKENI. V was pared by 4 bases and J by 5 bases, with 6 bases of the junction left unmatched. DNA of the CDR3: TGTGCCAGCTCACGAGGGACAGGGCCGGACGAGCAGTACTTC. Amino acid sequence: CASSRGTGPDEQYF.

This chain joins TRBV6-5 and TRBJ2-3, with 7 bases fitting TRBD1. Trimming removed 4 bases from V and 8 bases from J; junction bases left unmatched: 9. This CDR3 has 14 residues. CDR1 is MNHEY, CDR2 SVGAGI, per germline. This chain's CDR3 is CASSLMRPGGTQYF. The CDR3 region has the DNA TGTGCCAGCAGTTTGATGCGCCCAGGGGGTACGCAGTATTTT.

This chain connects TRBV18 to TRBJ1-5; no clear D gene. The CDR3 runs to 15 residues. Looked up from germline, CDR1 is KGHSH and CDR2 is LQKENI. The V end lost 2 bases, the J end lost 6 bases, and 14 bases lay between the germline ends. The CDR3 here is CASSPSGSSSQPQHF. For the CDR3, the DNA is TGTGCCAGCTCACCATCCGGCAGTAGTAGTCAGCCCCAGCATTTT.

The genes are TRBV7-6 and TRBJ2-5, with D possibly matching TRBD1 (6 bases). The CDR3 is 15 amino acids. The V and J ends lost 6 bases and 7 bases respectively, with 21 bases between them. Germline lookup yields CDR1 SGHVS and CDR2 FNYEAQ. CDR3 amino acids: CASSVDQARGWTQYF. The CDR3 DNA sequence: TGTGCCAGCAGTGTAGATCAAGCGAGGGGGTGGACCCAGTACTTC. Combining the CDR3 with reference TRBV7-6 and TRBJ2-5 gives the whole variable domain GAGVSQSPRYKVTKRGQDVALRCDPISGHVSLYWYRQALGQGPEFLTYFNYEAQQDKSGLPNDRFSAERPEGSISTLTIQRTEQRDSAMYRCASSVDQARGWTQYFGPGTRLLVL.

The V call is TRBV2, the J call TRBJ2-5, with 7 positions matching TRBD2. The trim removed 7 bases at V and 4 bases at J, leaving 9 bases unmatched. From germline, CDR1 is SNHLY and CDR2 FYNNEI. The CDR3 is 14 residues long. The CDR3 DNA sequence: TGTGCCAGCACCTCGCGGGGCGGGAGAGAGACCCAGTACTTC. Translated, it gives CASTSRGGRETQYF.

The DNA for the CDR3 is TGCGCCAGCAGCTTCTTGACGAAGACATATGGGGCCAACGTCCTGACTTTC. This sequence encodes CASSFLTKTYGANVLTF. The chain has TRBV5-1 and TRBJ2-6; no firm D call. The CDR3 spans 17 residues. Germline V gene data show CDR1 as SGHRS and CDR2 as YFSETQ. Trimming cost V 2 bases and J 3 bases, with 15 bases left between them. Looking up the rest from reference TRBV5-1 and TRBJ2-6 gives the full variable domain: KAGVTQTPRYLIKTRGQQVTLSCSPISGHRSVSWYQQTPGQGLQFLFEYFSETQRNKGNFPGRFSGRQFSNSRSEMNVSTLELGDSALYLCASSFLTKTYGANVLTFGAGSRLTVL.

The V call is TRBV28, the J call TRBJ1-4, with 11 bases fitting TRBD1. This CDR3 is 15 amino acids long. In germline, CDR1 is MDHEN, CDR2 SYDVKM. J lost 7 bases, V lost 5 bases, and 6 bases had no gene match. Here the CDR3 reads CASSAAGTGGEKLFF. The CDR3 bases are TGTGCCAGCAGTGCGGCCGGGACAGGGGGTGAAAAACTGTTTTTT.

CDR3 amino acids: CASSFGRTGLRSTNEKLFF. For the CDR3, the DNA is TGTGCCAGCAGCTTTGGGAGGACAGGGTTGAGGTCAACTAATGAAAAACTGTTTTTT. The chain joins TRBV12-1 to TRBJ1-4; the table names TRBD1, a call not compared with the DNA. TRBV12-1 is a known pseudogene. This CDR3 comprises 19 residues.

Note on this clone: The same CDR3 also results from other DNA sequences found in this sample. This rearrangement joins TRBV5-1 to TRBJ2-5, with 7 bases that match TRBD2. The CDR3 is made up of 14 amino acids. After removal of 4 bases from V and 4 bases from J, the junction contained 7 bases not matched to a gene. Germline CDR1 reads SGHRS; CDR2 reads YFSETQ. CDR3 nucleotide sequence: TGCGCCAGCAGCATTCGGACGGGGGGAGAGACCCAGTACTTC. It encodes CASSIRTGGETQYF.

J is TRBJ2-7 and V is TRBV27; 9 bases agree with TRBD1. The CDR3 is 15 residues long. The J segment lost 3 bases and the V segment lost 10 bases, leaving 13 bases of the junction unmatched. Germline V gives CDR1 MNHEY, CDR2 SMNVEV (reference sequence). The DNA of the CDR3 is TGTGCCACCGGGATAGGGACAGGGATTCTCTACGAGCAGTACTTC. Translation: CATGIGTGILYEQYF.